A selection of T cell receptor beta chains follows, all from one sample in a study of T cell repertoires in cytomegalovirus infection. Their specific antigens are unknown. TCRdb redid the calling of the reads with MiXCR, one entry per CDR3 protein. This sample has 650,000 to 900,000 distinct CDR3 sequences, with about 33% found just once. The specimen was cultured CD8+ T cells from PBMCs, collected from culture after CMV antigen stimulation. The origin of the receptors is a human donor in good health (CMV status not recorded). Some clones in this sample may be carry-over from other donors' samples. Both conserved end residues are part of each CDR3. D genes are given only for firm matches. Where a row states a size, it is once, few, many or the class of an expanded clone; other rows omit it.

>-|TRBD1|TRBV12-3/TRBV12-4|TRBJ2-1
CASSSRDREDEQFF
TGTGCCAGCAGTTCCCGGGACAGGGAGGATGAGCAGTTCTTC
>few|-|TRBV3-1|TRBJ1-2
CASSLLTRTAYGYTF
TGTGCCAGCAGTCTTCTTACAAGGACCGCTTATGGCTACACCTTC
>few|-|TRBV6-5|TRBJ2-1
CASSYGTDPFNEQFF
TGTGCCAGCAGTTACGGGACCGACCCCTTCAATGAGCAGTTCTTC
>many|TRBD1|TRBV7-9|TRBJ2-1
CASSWPGKTGNNEQFF
TGTGCCAGCAGCTGGCCGGGGAAGACAGGGAACAATGAGCAGTTCTTC
>-|-|TRBV5-6|TRBJ1-2
CASSTSKVPTVGYTF
TGTGCCAGCAGCACGAGCAAGGTTCCCACTGTTGGCTACACCTTC
>-|-|TRBV7-6|TRBJ1-4
CASSFVPLGVDAINEKLFF
TGTGCCAGCAGCTTTGTACCCCTGGGGGTAGACGCAATTAATGAAAAACTGTTTTTT
>-|-|TRBV27|TRBJ2-1
CASSLSMSSYNEQFF
TGTGCCAGCAGTTTATCGATGAGCTCCTACAATGAGCAGTTCTTC
>-|-|TRBV9|TRBJ2-3
CASSVAPQSTDTQYF
TGTGCCAGCAGCGTAGCTCCCCAGAGCACAGATACGCAGTATTTT
>-|TRBD2|TRBV4-1|TRBJ2-3
CASNQVGGLAATDTQYF
TGTGCCAGCAACCAAGTCGGCGGACTAGCGGCCACAGATACGCAGTATTTT
>many|-|TRBV12-3/TRBV12-4|TRBJ2-7
CASSLGHPKVHEQYF
TGTGCCAGCAGTTTAGGCCATCCCAAAGTCCACGAGCAGTACTTC
>once|TRBD1|TRBV6-6|TRBJ2-5
CANREYRGPETQYF
TGTGCCAACAGAGAATACAGGGGGCCGGAGACCCAGTACTTC
>-|-|TRBV11-1|TRBJ1-2
CASSLDAGNYGYTF
TGTGCCAGCAGCTTAGACGCCGGGAACTATGGCTACACCTTC
>few|TRBD2|TRBV6-4|TRBJ2-3
CASSDSDGGASDTQYF
TGTGCCAGCAGTGACTCGGACGGGGGGGCCTCAGATACGCAGTATTTT
>-|-|TRBV6-2/TRBV6-3|TRBJ2-3
CASSYSMIGSPIPTDTQYF
TGTGCCAGCAGTTACTCGATGATCGGCTCCCCGATTCCAACGGATACGCAGTATTTT
>-|-|TRBV29-1|TRBJ1-2
CSVQGNYGYTF
TGCAGCGTTCAGGGGAACTATGGCTACACCTTC
>few|TRBD2|TRBV5-7|TRBJ2-1
CASSPTSWGESEQFF
TGTGCCAGCAGTCCGACTAGCTGGGGCGAAAGTGAGCAGTTCTTC
>few|-|TRBV7-2|TRBJ2-1
CASSYRDNIGSEQFF
TGTGCCAGCAGTTACCGGGACAATATTGGAAGTGAGCAGTTCTTC
>few|-|TRBV7-6|TRBJ1-6
CASSLSTNHNSPLHF
TGTGCCAGCAGCTTATCCACGAACCATAATTCACCCCTCCACTTT
>few|TRBD1|TRBV11-2|TRBJ2-5
CASSSGTAIGETQYF
TGTGCCAGCAGCTCTGGGACAGCCATAGGGGAGACCCAGTACTTC
>few|TRBD1|TRBV10-3|TRBJ1-3
CAIRDRDGNTIYF
TGTGCCATCAGGGACAGGGATGGAAACACCATATATTTT
>-|-|TRBV27|TRBJ1-5
CASSLSGFLNQPQHF
TGTGCCAGCAGTTTATCAGGGTTTCTCAATCAGCCCCAGCATTTT
>-|TRBD1|TRBV7-2|TRBJ1-4
CASSPGQVLGNEKLFF
TGTGCCAGCAGCCCGGGACAGGTCCTTGGTAATGAAAAACTGTTTTTT